The 23 T cell receptor beta chains presented below share a single source sample, sequenced in a study of blood T cell repertoires in COVID-19. Sequencing used immunoSEQ multiplex PCR; TCRdb keeps in-frame clones, though not all of them. The sample contains 99,000 or so clones, around 87% of which appear only once. Material: peripheral blood. These receptors were collected from a man aged 45 to 65 with acute or convalescent COVID-19.

This chain connects TRBV5-6 to TRBJ2-1; 7 bases line up with TRBD1. Germline V lookup: CDR1 SGHDT, CDR2 YYEEEE. J was trimmed by 9 bases and V by 3 bases; bases with no gene match: 6. The CDR3 is 13 amino acids. The CDR3 here is CASSYDRDAEQFF. The CDR3 nucleotides read TGTGCCAGCAGCTACGACAGGGATGCTGAGCAGTTCTTC. Combining the CDR3 with reference TRBV5-6 and TRBJ2-1 gives the whole variable domain DAGVTQSPTHLIKTRGQQVTLRCSPKSGHDTVSWYQQALGQGPQFIFQYYEEEERQRGNFPDRFSGHQFPNYSSELNVNALLLGDSALYLCASSYDRDAEQFFGPGTRLTVL.

V and J are TRBV11-2 and TRBJ1-1, with a weak D call TRBD1 (5 bases). This CDR3 is built from 13 residues. The ends were cut back, 0 bases at V and 6 bases at J, with 8 bases in the middle. Germline CDR1 SGHAT, CDR2 FQNNGV. The DNA of the CDR3 is TGTGCCAGCAGCTTAGACAGGGCCGCTGAAGCTTTCTTT. Protein: CASSLDRAAEAFF. Full variable domain (rest looked up from reference TRBV11-2 and TRBJ1-1): EAGVAQSPRYKIIEKRQSVAFWCNPISGHATLYWYQQILGQGPKLLIQFQNNGVVDDSQLPKDRFSAERLKGVDSTLKIQPAKLEDSAVYLCASSLDRAAEAFFGQGTRLTVV.

The chain combines TRBV10-3 with TRBJ2-1; D not resolved. Deletions cut 3 bases from V and 2 bases from J, with 11 bases between. The CDR3 is 15 amino acids. CDR1 and CDR2 (germline): ENHRY, SYGVKD. The CDR3 here is CAISDSEKPYNEQFF. The CDR3 nucleotides read TGTGCCATCAGTGACTCGGAGAAGCCCTACAATGAGCAGTTCTTC.

This clone was counted a few times. The chain combines TRBV15 with TRBJ1-6, with D possibly matching TRBD1 (6 bases). Trimming shortened V by 0 bases and J by 8 bases, and 11 bases separated the two germline ends. CDR1 and CDR2 from the germline V gene are LNHNV and YYDKDF (reference sequence). CDR3 length: 15 amino acids. The CDR3 DNA is TGTGCCACCAGCAGAGATAAGGACAGATATTCACCCCTCCACTTT. It specifies CATSRDKDRYSPLHF.

The chain combines TRBV6-5 with TRBJ2-7, with D perhaps matching TRBD2 (6 bases). Germline V gene lookup returns CDR1 MNHEY and CDR2 SVGAGI. Trimming took 0 bases from V and 6 from J, leaving 12 bases between them. CDR3 size: 14 residues. CDR3 loop: CASSYSRVGGEQYF. The CDR3 bases are TGTGCCAGCAGTTACTCGAGGGTCGGGGGCGAGCAGTACTTC.

This clone was seen a handful of times. The rearrangement joins TRBV6-2 or TRBV6-3 to TRBJ1-5; D may be TRBD1 (6 bases). Germline assignment: CDR1 MNHEY and CDR2 SVGEGT. This CDR3 is 13 amino acids long. Trimming took 2 bases from V and 6 from J, leaving 8 bases between them. The CDR3 protein is CASSYTGPQPQHF. The CDR3 bases are TGTGCCAGCAGTTACACAGGGCCTCAGCCCCAGCATTTT.

CDR3 DNA: TGTGCCACCCTCTTACAAGAGACCCAGTACTTC. Its protein product is CATLLQETQYF. The chain links TRBV6-5 to TRBJ2-5; D gene unclear. V lost 10 bases to trimming and J lost 2 bases, with 8 bases between them. CDR1 and CDR2 (germline): MNHEY, SVGAGI. The CDR3 is 11 residues long.

V usage is TRBV5-1 and J usage is TRBJ2-3; D is possibly TRBD2 (7 bases). The ends were cut back, 7 bases at V and 5 bases at J, with 17 bases in the middle. CDR1 SGHRS and CDR2 YFSETQ come from the germline V gene. This CDR3 contains 14 residues. CDR3 in amino acids: CASRRGGAGDTQYF. The CDR3 nucleotides read TGCGCCAGCCGTAGGGGGGGGGCCGGAGATACGCAGTATTTT.

V and J are TRBV6-5 and TRBJ2-7; 7 nucleotides match TRBD2. Unmatched junction bases numbered 4, after V lost 0 bases and J lost 5 bases. Per germline, CDR1 MNHEY and CDR2 SVGAGI. The CDR3 has 14 amino acids. CDR3 bases: TGTGCCAGCAGTTACTCGAGACTAGCAAACGAGCAGTACTTC. Protein product: CASSYSRLANEQYF.

The table lists this clone with a count of one. The V gene is TRBV28, the J gene TRBJ2-1, with a tentative D call TRBD2 (6 bases). Trimming removed 6 bases at V and 7 bases at J, with 16 bases between. Looked up from germline, CDR1 is MDHEN and CDR2 is SYDVKM. CDR3 length: 14 residues. The CDR3 bases are TGTGCCAGCAGGGCTGCCGGGACTCGAAATGAGCAGTTCTTC. It codes for CASRAAGTRNEQFF.

The chain has TRBV12-3 or TRBV12-4 and TRBJ1-3, with D tentatively TRBD1 (5 bases). The CDR3 runs to 12 residues. V lost 6 bases, J lost 7 bases, and 10 bases lay in between. The chain's CDR3 is CASSPSGNTIYF. The CDR3 nucleotides read TGTGCCAGCAGCCCCTCAGGGAACACCATATATTTT.

This sequence joins TRBV7-2 and TRBJ2-1; TRBD1 matches at 7 bases. Losses at the gene ends were 3 bases for V and 4 bases for J; bases not matched to a gene: 9. The CDR3 has 16 residues. Germline CDR1 is SGHTA and CDR2 is FQGNSA. Written as DNA, the CDR3 is TGTGCCAGCAGCTTGAAGACAGGGCCGATTTACAATGAGCAGTTCTTC. This gives the protein CASSLKTGPIYNEQFF.

The chain is built from TRBV27 and TRBJ1-3, with D possibly being TRBD1 (6 bases). The V end was cut by 0 bases, the J end by 2 bases, with 17 bases between. This CDR3 contains 18 residues. Germline V gives CDR1 MNHEY, CDR2 SMNVEV (reference sequence). CDR3 amino acids: CASSLSANRRGAGNTIYF. The CDR3 coding sequence is TGTGCCAGCAGTTTATCCGCAAATCGCAGGGGCGCTGGAAACACCATATATTTT.

The chain is built from TRBV3-1 (or the pseudogene TRBV3-2) and TRBJ1-3; D gene uncertain. V shed 0 bases and J shed 4 bases, with 10 bases lying between them. Germline CDR1 LGHDT, CDR2 YNNKEL (reference sequence). This CDR3 spans 15 amino acids. The CDR3: CASSQDTGFGNTIYF. The DNA of the CDR3 is TGTGCCAGCAGCCAAGATACCGGGTTCGGAAACACCATATATTTT.

V is TRBV5-1 and J is TRBJ1-2; D is uncertain. Trimming took off 0 bases at V and 1 base at J, with 13 bases between the two ends. The CDR3 runs to 16 residues. Looked up from germline, CDR1 is SGHRS and CDR2 is YFSETQ. DNA of the CDR3: TGCGCCAGCAGCTTGGCCGGGAATTCTCATAACTATGGCTACACCTTC. Translating it yields CASSLAGNSHNYGYTF.

This chain links TRBV5-1 with TRBJ2-7, with 9 bases identical to TRBD1. This CDR3 comprises 15 residues. The V gene's germline CDR1 is SGHRS and CDR2 YFSETQ. Trimming at V came to 2 bases and at J to 4 bases, leaving 7 bases not matched to a gene. Here the CDR3 reads CASSFWTGAPYEQYF. The DNA for the CDR3 is TGCGCCAGCAGCTTTTGGACAGGGGCCCCTTACGAGCAGTACTTC.

The gene calls are TRBV3-1 (or the pseudogene TRBV3-2) and TRBJ2-3; D unresolved. V was clipped by 0 bases and J by 0 bases, with 7 bases between them. The germline V gene has CDR1 LGHDT and CDR2 YNNKEL (reference sequence). The length of the CDR3 is 15 residues. The CDR3 loop is CASSQDFFSTDTQYF. CDR3 sequence (DNA): TGTGCCAGCAGCCAAGACTTTTTTAGCACAGATACGCAGTATTTT.

J is TRBJ1-1 and V is TRBV28, with D unresolved. Germline CDR1 and CDR2: MDHEN and SYDVKM. The CDR3 totals 14 residues. V lost 5 bases to trimming and J lost 4 bases, with 14 bases between them. CDR3 in amino acids: CASSPPVPVTEAFF. In DNA, the CDR3 is TGTGCCAGCAGTCCCCCCGTTCCTGTCACTGAAGCTTTCTTT.

V gene TRBV3-1 (or the pseudogene TRBV3-2) combines with J gene TRBJ1-5, with unresolved D. V was shortened by 0 bases and J by 4 bases, with 7 bases between the two germline ends. Germline CDR1 reads LGHDT; CDR2 reads YNNKEL (reference sequence). This CDR3 region has 14 residues. The CDR3: CASSQDPGNQPQHF. The DNA for the CDR3 is TGTGCCAGCAGCCAAGACCCCGGTAATCAGCCCCAGCATTTT.

This chain links TRBV6-4 with TRBJ2-3; 8 nucleotides align to TRBD2. The CDR3 sequence is 15 residues long. With V trimmed by 4 bases and J by 3 bases, 6 bases remained unmatched. Germline CDR1 is MRHNA and CDR2 is SNTAGT. The chain's CDR3 is CASSGSGEPTDTQYF. The CDR3 DNA reads as TGTGCCAGCAGTGGTAGCGGGGAGCCGACAGATACGCAGTATTTT.

The chain is built from TRBV28 and TRBJ2-5; 9 bases align to TRBD2. The J segment lost 1 base and the V segment lost 7 bases, leaving 7 bases of the junction unmatched. The germline CDR1 and CDR2 sequences are MDHEN and SYDVKM. The CDR3 consists of 15 residues. CDR3 region: CASTKASGIQETQYF. In DNA, the CDR3 is TGTGCCAGCACGAAGGCTAGCGGGATCCAAGAGACCCAGTACTTC. The full variable domain, with the rest looked up from reference TRBV28 and TRBJ2-5, is DVKVTQSSRYLVKRTGEKVFLECVQDMDHENMFWYRQDPGLGLRLIYFSYDVKMKEKGDIPEGYSVSREKKERFSLILESASTNQTSMYLCASTKASGIQETQYFGPGTRLLVL.

This CDR3 reads CASSTLPRDRPGTGELFF. Written as DNA, the CDR3 is TGTGCCAGCAGTACCCTACCCCGTGACCGTCCGGGCACCGGGGAGCTGTTTTTT. The chain couples TRBV27 to TRBJ2-2; D is unresolved. CDR1 is MNHEY and CDR2 is SMNVEV in the germline V gene (reference sequence). The ends were cut back, 5 bases at V and 4 bases at J, with 23 bases in the middle. The CDR3 length is 18 residues.

The V and J genes are TRBV5-6 and TRBJ2-7; D is unclear. Per the germline V gene, CDR1 is SGHDT and CDR2 is YYEEEE. Trimming left V 4 bases short and J 2 bases short, with 7 bases between. This CDR3 has 12 residues. CDR3 protein: CASSGGAYEQYF. The CDR3 region has the DNA TGTGCCAGCAGCGGCGGAGCCTACGAGCAGTACTTC.